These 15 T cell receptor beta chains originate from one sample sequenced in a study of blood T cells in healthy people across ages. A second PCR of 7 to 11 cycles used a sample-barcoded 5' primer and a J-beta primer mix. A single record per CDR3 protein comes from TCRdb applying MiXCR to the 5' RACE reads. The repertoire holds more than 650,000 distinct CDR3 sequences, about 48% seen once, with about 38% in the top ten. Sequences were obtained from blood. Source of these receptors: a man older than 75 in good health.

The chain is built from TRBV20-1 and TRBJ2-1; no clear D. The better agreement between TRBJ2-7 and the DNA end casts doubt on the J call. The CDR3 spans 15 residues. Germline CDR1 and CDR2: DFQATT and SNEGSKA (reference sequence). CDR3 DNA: TGCAGTGCCGCTCAACTTGTAAGCTCCTACAATGAGCAGTACTTC. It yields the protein CSAAQLVSSYNEQYF.

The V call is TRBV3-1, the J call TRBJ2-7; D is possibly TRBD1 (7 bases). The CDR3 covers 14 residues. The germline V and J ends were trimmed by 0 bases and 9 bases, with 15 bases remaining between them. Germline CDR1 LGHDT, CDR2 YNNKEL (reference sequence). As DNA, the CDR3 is TGTGCCAGCAGCCAAGAAAACAGGGGAGGTGGGCAGTACTTC. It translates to CASSQENRGGGQYF.

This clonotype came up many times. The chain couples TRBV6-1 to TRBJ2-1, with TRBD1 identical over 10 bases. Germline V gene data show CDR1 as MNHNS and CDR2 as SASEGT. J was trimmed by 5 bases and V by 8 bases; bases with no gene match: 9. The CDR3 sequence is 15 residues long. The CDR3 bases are TGTGCCAGCTCTCCCCCCGGGACAGGGGACAATGAGCAGTTCTTC. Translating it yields CASSPPGTGDNEQFF.

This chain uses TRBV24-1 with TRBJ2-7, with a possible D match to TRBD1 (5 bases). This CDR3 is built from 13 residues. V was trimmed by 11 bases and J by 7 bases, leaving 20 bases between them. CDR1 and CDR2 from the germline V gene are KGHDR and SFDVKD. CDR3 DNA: TGTGCCAAAACAGGCACTTGGCTCAATGAGCAGTACTTC. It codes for CAKTGTWLNEQYF.

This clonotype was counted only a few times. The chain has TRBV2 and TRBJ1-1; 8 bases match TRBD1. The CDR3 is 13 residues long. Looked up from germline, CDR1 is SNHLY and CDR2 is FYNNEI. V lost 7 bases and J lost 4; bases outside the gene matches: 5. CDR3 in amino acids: CASNPTGGTEAFF. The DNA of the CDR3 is TGTGCCAGCAACCCCACAGGGGGCACTGAAGCTTTCTTT.

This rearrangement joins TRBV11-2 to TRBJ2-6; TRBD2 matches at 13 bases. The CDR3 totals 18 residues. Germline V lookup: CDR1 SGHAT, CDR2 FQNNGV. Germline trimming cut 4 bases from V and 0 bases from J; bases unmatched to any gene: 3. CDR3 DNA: TGTGCCAGCAGCTCCGGGACTAGCGGGAACTCTGGGGCCAACGTCCTGACTTTC. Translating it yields CASSSGTSGNSGANVLTF.

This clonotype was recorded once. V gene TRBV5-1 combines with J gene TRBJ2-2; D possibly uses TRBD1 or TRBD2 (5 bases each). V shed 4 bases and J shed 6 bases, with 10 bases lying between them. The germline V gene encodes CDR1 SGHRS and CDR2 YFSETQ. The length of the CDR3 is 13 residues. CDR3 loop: CASSPGPSGELFF. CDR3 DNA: TGCGCCAGCAGCCCGGGACCATCCGGGGAGCTGTTTTTT.

The CDR3 DNA follows: TGTGCCAGCAGCCAACTGGGACTAGCGGGACCCGGGGCCTACGAGCAGTACTTC. As protein: CASSQLGLAGPGAYEQYF. The chain combines TRBV4-2 with TRBJ2-4; 13 bases fit TRBD2. Gene TRBJ2-7 matches the end of the DNA better, so the J call may be wrong. CDR3 length: 18 amino acids. Germline V gene data show CDR1 as LGHNA and CDR2 as YNFKEQ.

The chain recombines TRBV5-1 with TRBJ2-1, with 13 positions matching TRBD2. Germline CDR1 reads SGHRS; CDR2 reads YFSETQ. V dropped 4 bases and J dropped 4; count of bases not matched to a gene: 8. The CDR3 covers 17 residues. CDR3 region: CASSPWTSGSIYNEQFF. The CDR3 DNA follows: TGCGCCAGCAGCCCTTGGACTAGCGGGAGCATATACAATGAGCAGTTCTTC.

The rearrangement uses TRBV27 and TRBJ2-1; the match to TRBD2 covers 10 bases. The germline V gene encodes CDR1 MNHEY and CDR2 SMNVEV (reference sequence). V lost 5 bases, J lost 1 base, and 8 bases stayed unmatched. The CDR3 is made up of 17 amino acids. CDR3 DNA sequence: TGTGCCAGCAGTCGACTAGCGGGCGGCGGGTCCTACAATGAGCAGTTCTTC. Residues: CASSRLAGGGSYNEQFF.

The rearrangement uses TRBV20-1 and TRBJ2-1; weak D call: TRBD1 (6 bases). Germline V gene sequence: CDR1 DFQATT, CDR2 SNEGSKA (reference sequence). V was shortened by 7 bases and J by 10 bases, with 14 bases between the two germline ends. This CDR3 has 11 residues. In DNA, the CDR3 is TGCAGTGTCGGCAGGACAGCCGAGCAGTTCTTC. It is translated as CSVGRTAEQFF.

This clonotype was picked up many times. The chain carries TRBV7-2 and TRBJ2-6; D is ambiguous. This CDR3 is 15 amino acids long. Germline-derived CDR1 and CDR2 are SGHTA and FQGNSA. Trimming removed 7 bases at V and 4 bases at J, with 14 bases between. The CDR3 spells CASNLRLTGANVLTF. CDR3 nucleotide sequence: TGTGCCAGCAACCTCAGGCTTACCGGGGCCAACGTCCTGACTTTC.

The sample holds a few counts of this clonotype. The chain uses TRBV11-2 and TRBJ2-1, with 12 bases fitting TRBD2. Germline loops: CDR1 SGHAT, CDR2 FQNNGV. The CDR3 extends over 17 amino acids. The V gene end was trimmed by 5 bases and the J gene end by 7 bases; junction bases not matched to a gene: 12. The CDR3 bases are TGTGCCAGCAGCGCGAGATGGCTAGCGGGAGGGGGAAATGAGCAGTTCTTC. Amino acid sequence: CASSARWLAGGGNEQFF.

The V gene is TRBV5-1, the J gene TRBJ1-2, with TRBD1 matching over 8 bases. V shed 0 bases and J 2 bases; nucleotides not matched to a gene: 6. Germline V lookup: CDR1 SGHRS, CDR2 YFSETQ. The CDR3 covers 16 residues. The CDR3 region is CASSLGWTGPNYGYTF. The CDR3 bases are TGCGCCAGCAGCTTGGGGTGGACAGGGCCGAACTATGGCTACACCTTC.

CDR3 loop: CSARAGTGHNEQFF. The CDR3 bases are TGCAGTGCTAGAGCCGGGACAGGACACAATGAGCAGTTCTTC. J is TRBJ2-1 and V is TRBV20-1; TRBD1 agrees at 8 bases. The V gene end was trimmed by 1 base and the J gene end by 5 bases; junction bases not matched to a gene: 4. Germline V gene lookup returns CDR1 DFQATT and CDR2 SNEGSKA (reference sequence). The CDR3 consists of 14 residues.